This section outlines one T cell receptor (beta chain) sequence together with its context. Antigen: not known. This table comes from immunoSEQ multiplex PCR, and its TCRdb copy is limited to in-frame clones, with some not included. The sample includes about 350,000 clones, roughly 90% of them seen just once. In germline, CDR1 is SGHAT, CDR2 FQNNGV. CDR3 size: 14 residues. V was shortened by 0 bases and J by 6 bases, with 12 bases between the two germline ends. The sample belongs to a study of Ad26.COV2.S vaccination and SARS-CoV-2 variants. The study, taken as a whole, reports: Spike-specific responses of CD8+ and CD4+ T cells were reported to display substantial breadth after vaccination. Analytic work on TCR breadth and depth might have understated the full extent of total T cell responses. Vaccine recipients showed a spike-specific TCR breadth that was higher than in placebo recipients.

Stated treatment: over 15 received Ad26.COV2.S at low or high dose, single or two shots; roughly five received placebo; per-sample allocation not given. At day 63 after the first vaccine or placebo injection, samples were drawn. Aged 18-55 years, donor was enrolled in Boston in 2020. The chain combines TRBV11-2 with TRBJ2-7, with unresolved D. The sample consisted of peripheral blood, taken in a trial of Ad26.COV2.S vaccine versus placebo. The TCR sequence derives from a person between 18 and 65 years old who received the Ad26.COV2.S COVID-19 vaccine or a placebo. This CDR3 reads CASSLEGPILEQYF. The CDR3 coding sequence is TGTGCCAGCAGCTTAGAAGGGCCTATTCTCGAGCAGTACTTC.